Listed below are T cell receptor beta chains from one sample, sequenced in a study of blood T cell repertoires in COVID-19. Profiling relied on immunoSEQ multiplex PCR, and the TCRdb table lists in-frame clones only, not all of them. In the table there are about 65,000 clones, over 75% of which are singletons. The source material was peripheral blood. The receptors originated from a man aged 80 or over with acute or convalescent COVID-19. Both conserved end residues are part of each CDR3. The D gene is left open where the match is weak. Not all rows give a size; the values are once, few, many and, for expanded clones, a class.

CDR3 protein	CDR3 DNA	V gene	J gene	D gene	clone size
CASSLDWGRSPGNTEAFF	TGTGCCAGCAGCTTAGATTGGGGCAGGTCTCCCGGGAACACTGAAGCTTTCTTT	TRBV11-2	TRBJ1-1	.	.
CASSETTANTIYF	TGCGCCAGCAGTGAGACGACAGCGAACACCATATATTTT	TRBV10-1	TRBJ1-3	.	.
CASSSHSTGTSGNNEQFF	TGTGCCAGTAGTTCTCATTCGACCGGGACTAGCGGGAACAATGAGCAGTTCTTC	TRBV19	TRBJ2-1	TRBD2	.
CASRRQGINTF	TGTGCCAGTAGGAGACAGGGGATAAACACCTTC	TRBV19	TRBJ1-2	TRBD1	.
CASSEQNNSPLHF	TGTGCCAGCAGTGAACAGAATAATTCACCCCTCCACTTT	TRBV2	TRBJ1-6	.	.
CASSTGTGWTNQPQHF	TGTGCCAGCAGTACAGGGACAGGGTGGACAAATCAGCCCCAGCATTTT	TRBV27	TRBJ1-5	TRBD1	.
CASSLLEDYEQYF	TGTGCCAGCAGCTTGCTAGAGGACTACGAGCAGTACTTC	TRBV7-2	TRBJ2-7	.	few
CASSQNTGGSEAFF	TGCGCCAGCAGTCAAAACACAGGGGGCTCTGAAGCTTTCTTT	TRBV5-1	TRBJ1-1	TRBD1	.
CASSEQGPNQPQHF	TGTGCCAGCAGTGAACAGGGCCCCAATCAGCCCCAGCATTTT	TRBV2	TRBJ1-5	.	.
CASSQDPRVGYTF	TGTGCCAGCAGCCAAGATCCGAGGGTCGGCTACACCTTC	TRBV3-1/TRBV3-2	TRBJ1-2	.	.
CASSPHKDRGPYEQYF	TGTGCCAGCAGTCCCCATAAGGACAGGGGCCCCTACGAGCAATACTTC	TRBV13	TRBJ2-7	TRBD1	.
CAISEGDSYEQYF	TGTGCCATCAGTGAAGGGGACTCCTACGAGCAGTACTTC	TRBV10-3	TRBJ2-7	.	.
CASSVQGWNSPLHF	TGTGCCAGCAGCGTACAGGGTTGGAATTCACCCCTCCACTTT	TRBV9	TRBJ1-6	.	.
CASSQTSGEGTGELFF	TGTGCCAGCAGCCAGACTAGCGGGGAGGGCACCGGGGAGCTGTTTTTT	TRBV4-2	TRBJ2-2	TRBD2	.
CASSLRTEAFF	TGTGCCAGCAGCTTACGCACTGAAGCTTTCTTT	TRBV13	TRBJ1-1	.	few
CASSLGGGQPQHF	TGTGCCAGCAGTTTAGGAGGAGGTCAGCCCCAGCATTTT	TRBV12-3/TRBV12-4	TRBJ1-5	.	.
CASSGAGETQYF	TGTGCCAGCAGCGGAGCGGGGGAGACCCAGTACTTC	TRBV11-2	TRBJ2-5	TRBD2	once
CASSPTGTGVYEQYF	TGTGCCAGCAGCCCTACCGGGACAGGCGTTTACGAGCAGTACTTC	TRBV5-4	TRBJ2-7	TRBD1	.
CASSLSGGGQETQYF	TGTGCCAGCAGCCTTAGCGGGGGGGGACAAGAGACCCAGTACTTC	TRBV7-9	TRBJ2-5	TRBD2	.
CASSITYSGANVLTF	TGTGCCAGTAGTATAACCTACTCTGGGGCCAACGTCCTGACTTTC	TRBV19	TRBJ2-6	.	.
CASSPTSGGPNEQFF	TGTGCCAGCTCACCAACTAGCGGGGGGCCCAATGAGCAGTTCTTC	TRBV18	TRBJ2-1	TRBD2	.
CASSLRGLQDQPQHF	TGTGCCAGCAGCTTGCGTGGGTTGCAGGATCAGCCCCAGCATTTT	TRBV5-4	TRBJ1-5	.	once